This T cell receptor (beta chain) was sequenced for a study of blood T cell repertoires in COVID-19. In the study overall: Acute-phase and convalescent COVID-19 samples originated in the United States, Italy and Spain. T cells, B-cell-depleted T cells, or PBMCs provided the cDNA or gDNA that served as material.

As handled by the study authors: Reference gene primers were amplified, and this amplification served to estimate nucleated cell counts. Assay: immunoSEQ multiplex PCR; the TCRdb copy retains only in-frame clones and omits some. The DNA was the basis for D and trimming; V, J and clone size are from that table. The repertoire includes around 180,000 clones, over 80% of them detected once, and more than 4.5% sits in the top ten. This CDR3 comprises 16 residues. The V gene lost 7 bases and the J gene lost 0 bases, with 16 bases spanning the gap. Sample: peripheral blood. The chain uses TRBV5-3 and TRBJ2-2; possibly TRBD1 for D (6 bases). TRBV5-3 falls under the ORF class, with uncertain function. The TCR originated in a woman aged 30 to 39 with acute or convalescent COVID-19. CDR3 amino acids: CARHPRQESNTGELFF. In DNA, the CDR3 is TGTGCCAGACATCCAAGACAGGAGTCGAACACCGGGGAGCTGTTTTTT.